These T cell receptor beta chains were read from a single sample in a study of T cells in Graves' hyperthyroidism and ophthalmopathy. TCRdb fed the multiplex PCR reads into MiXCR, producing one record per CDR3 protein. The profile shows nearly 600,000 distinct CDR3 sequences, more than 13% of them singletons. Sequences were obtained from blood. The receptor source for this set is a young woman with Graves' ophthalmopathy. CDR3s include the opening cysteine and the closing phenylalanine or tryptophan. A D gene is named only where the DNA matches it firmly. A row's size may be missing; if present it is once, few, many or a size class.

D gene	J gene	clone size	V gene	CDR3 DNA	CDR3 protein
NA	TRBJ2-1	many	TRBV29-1	TGCAGCGCCCTAGGACCGGCCAGCTCCTACAATGAGCAGTTCTTC	CSALGPASSYNEQFF
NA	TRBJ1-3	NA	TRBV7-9	TGTGCCAGCAGCTTAGGTCTTCCTCGGGATTTT	CASSLGLPRDF
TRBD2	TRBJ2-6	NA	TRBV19	TGTGCCAGTAGTATAGAACTAGCGGGAGCTTCTGGGGCCAACGTCCTGACTTTC	CASSIELAGASGANVLTF
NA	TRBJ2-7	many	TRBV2	TGTGCCAGCAGTGAACAGGGGCCCTCCTACGAGCAGTACTTC	CASSEQGPSYEQYF
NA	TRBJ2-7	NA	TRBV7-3	TGTGCCAGCAGCTCGAGCCCCCGCGGGACACCGTCCTACGAGCAGTACTTC	CASSSSPRGTPSYEQYF
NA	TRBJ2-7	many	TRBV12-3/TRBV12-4	TGTGCCAGCAGGGTGACCGAGGGGACCTCGGGGTGGAGGGCCCTTTACGAGCAGTACTTC	CASRVTEGTSGWRALYEQYF
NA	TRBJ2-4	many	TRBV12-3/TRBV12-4	TGTGCCAGCAGTTTCCAGGGGAGGGACATTCAGTACTTC	CASSFQGRDIQYF
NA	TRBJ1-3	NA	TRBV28	TGTGCCAGCAGATACGGGGTTTTTGACACCATATATTTT	CASRYGVFDTIYF
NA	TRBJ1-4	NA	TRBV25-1	TGTGCCAGCAGTGAAATAGGAGGTGGGGAAAAACTGTTTTTT	CASSEIGGGEKLFF
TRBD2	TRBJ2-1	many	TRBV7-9	TGTGCCAGCAGCTCCACCGGGACTAGCGGGAGTTATGAGCAGTTCTTC	CASSSTGTSGSYEQFF
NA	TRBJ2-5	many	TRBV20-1	TGCAGTGCGCGGGACACGGGGATCCAGTACTTC	CSARDTGIQYF
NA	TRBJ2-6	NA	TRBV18	TGTGCCAGCTCACCACCGTCCCGGGCGTCTGGGGCCAACGTCCTGACTTTC	CASSPPSRASGANVLTF
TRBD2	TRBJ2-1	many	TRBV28	TGTGCCACCGAGGGACTAGCGGGAGATGAGCAGTTCTTC	CATEGLAGDEQFF
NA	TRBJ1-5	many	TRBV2	TGTGCCAGCAGTTCCTACAGGGTTAGCAATCAGCCCCAGCATTTT	CASSSYRVSNQPQHF
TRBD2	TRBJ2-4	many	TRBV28	TGTGCCAGCAGTTTAAAGAGACTAGCGGGAGATTATTTTCGTGGAAACATTCAGTACTTC	CASSLKRLAGDYFRGNIQYF
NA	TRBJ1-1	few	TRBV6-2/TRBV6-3	TGTGCCAGCAGCCGAAAAGCCGGGATGAACACTGAAGCTTTCTTT	CASSRKAGMNTEAFF